Below, 14 T cell receptor beta chains from the same sample are listed, as sequenced in a study of T cell repertoires in cytomegalovirus infection (dated by TCRdb to between 2019 and 2020). The run used an Illumina HiSeq 1500. The public reads were reprocessed in TCRdb via fastp at Q25 and MiXCR, keeping in-frame beta chains. Each entry merges the rows of one CDR3 protein and shows their most common DNA and genes. The sample table lists about 360,000 distinct CDR3 sequences, about a sixth of them with a count of one. The top ten hold around 9.3% of the sample. The specimen sequenced was PBMCs. The receptors derive from a human donor in good health (CMV status not recorded). Some clones in this sample may be carry-over from other donors' samples.

This clonotype showed up just a few times. The rearrangement joins TRBV27 to TRBJ2-2; tentatively, D is TRBD2 (5 bases). The CDR3 length is 12 residues. Germline V gene data show CDR1 as MNHEY and CDR2 as SMNVEV (reference sequence). Trimming shortened V by 11 bases and J by 7 bases, and 14 bases separated the two germline ends. The chain's CDR3 is CAARRLSGELFF. In nucleotides, the CDR3 is TGTGCCGCGAGGAGGCTGAGCGGGGAGCTGTTTTTT.

At least ten counts were recorded for this clonotype. The rearrangement links TRBV11-2 to TRBJ2-1, with a possible D match to TRBD2 (7 bases). Germline assignment: CDR1 SGHAT and CDR2 FQNNGV. CDR3 length: 14 residues. Trimming shortened V by 5 bases and J by 3 bases, and 11 bases separated the two germline ends. The CDR3 nucleotides read TGTGCCAGCAGCGAGGGGGGGGACTACAATGAGCAGTTCTTC. Translation: CASSEGGDYNEQFF.

The V and J genes are TRBV20-1 and TRBJ2-7, with D maybe TRBD1 (5 bases). V was shortened by 3 bases and J by 1 base, with 16 bases between the two germline ends. CDR1 DFQATT and CDR2 SNEGSKA come from the germline V gene (reference sequence). The CDR3 is made up of 15 amino acids. CDR3 nucleotides: TGCAGTGCTAGCTTCGGGCAGGGTTGGTCCTACGAGCAGTACTTC. Residues: CSASFGQGWSYEQYF.

This chain connects TRBV5-6 to TRBJ2-5, with TRBD1 as a possible D gene (6 bases). The CDR3 loop spans 16 amino acids. CDR1 and CDR2 from the germline V gene are SGHDT and YYEEEE. Trimming stripped 6 bases from V and 5 bases from J, with 23 bases between. CDR3 sequence reads: CASNSPLTGTTETQYF. CDR3 nucleotides: TGTGCCAGCAACTCCCCACTTACCGGGACAACGGAGACCCAGTACTTC. The whole variable domain, filled in from reference TRBV5-6 and TRBJ2-5, reads DAGVTQSPTHLIKTRGQQVTLRCSPKSGHDTVSWYQQALGQGPQFIFQYYEEEERQRGNFPDRFSGHQFPNYSSELNVNALLLGDSALYLCASNSPLTGTTETQYFGPGTRLLVL.

The CDR3 loop reads CASSQTGLTQYF. In DNA, the CDR3 is TGCGCCAGCAGCCAAACAGGGTTGACGCAGTATTTT. This chain links TRBV4-1 with TRBJ2-3, with D possibly TRBD1 on 6 matching bases. Germline CDR1 and CDR2: MGHRA and YSYEKL. This CDR3 contains 12 residues. Deletions cut 2 bases from V and 9 bases from J, with 9 bases between.

The V and J genes are TRBV2 and TRBJ2-7, with unresolved D. The CDR3 covers 13 residues. Germline CDR1 and CDR2: SNHLY and FYNNEI. Trimming removed 3 bases from V and 2 bases from J, with 8 bases in between. The CDR3: CASSDNSPYEQYF. DNA of the CDR3: TGTGCCAGCAGTGACAACTCTCCCTACGAGCAGTACTTC.

This clonotype was counted ten times or more. The junction departs from germline at one end; a sequencing error may be responsible. This rearrangement joins TRBV11-2 to TRBJ1-2; D not certain. Germline assignment: CDR1 SGHAT and CDR2 FQNNGV. The length of the CDR3 is 12 residues. CDR3 in DNA: TGTGCCAGCAGCCCTGGAGGCCGTAATCCTATCTTC. Translating gives CASSPGGRNPIF.

At least ten counts were recorded for this clonotype. The V call is TRBV6-5, the J call TRBJ2-1; D is possibly TRBD1 (6 bases). V lost 2 bases and J 3 bases, leaving 11 bases between the germline ends. Germline CDR1 reads MNHEY; CDR2 reads SVGAGI. This CDR3 comprises 15 residues. CDR3 coding DNA: TGTGCCAGCAGTTACATTGTAGGGGGCTACAATGAGCAGTTCTTC. This encodes CASSYIVGGYNEQFF.

The chain combines TRBV14 with TRBJ2-6; D not certain. The ends were cut back, 4 bases at V and 0 bases at J, with 7 bases in the middle. Germline CDR1 reads SGHDN; CDR2 reads FVKESK. This CDR3 has 15 residues. The CDR3 sequence: CASSLFGSGANVLTF. The CDR3 DNA reads as TGTGCCAGCAGCCTCTTTGGCTCTGGGGCCAACGTCCTGACTTTC.

A few counts support this clonotype. The chain couples TRBV19 to TRBJ1-5; unclear D gene. The CDR3 consists of 16 residues. CDR1 is LNHDA, CDR2 SQIVND, per germline (reference sequence). Trimming took off 3 bases at V and 1 base at J, with 13 bases between the two ends. The CDR3 here is CASSIPSKRSNQPQHF. The CDR3 DNA is TGTGCCAGTAGTATCCCCTCTAAGCGGAGCAATCAGCCCCAGCATTTT.

V and J are TRBV27 and TRBJ1-5, with 7 bases fitting TRBD1. The CDR3 is 16 residues long. The V gene's germline CDR1 is MNHEY and CDR2 SMNVEV (reference sequence). V lost 5 bases to trimming and J lost 5 bases; unmatched junction nucleotides: 12. The CDR3 reads CASSRTETGIDQPQHF. The DNA for the CDR3 is TGTGCCAGCAGTCGGACCGAGACAGGGATTGATCAGCCCCAGCATTTT.

A few counts support this clonotype. This rearrangement joins TRBV20-1 to TRBJ2-3, with 12 bases that match TRBD2. Germline CDR1 is DFQATT and CDR2 is SNEGSKA (reference sequence). The V gene end was trimmed by 0 bases and the J gene end by 1 base; junction bases not matched to a gene: 5. This CDR3 comprises 17 residues. DNA of the CDR3: TGCAGTGCTAGAGATCTGCGGACTAGCGGGGGCACAGATACGCAGTATTTT. Translating gives CSARDLRTSGGTDTQYF.

In the case of this clonotype: This may arise from a read error, as a much more abundant clone is one base away. This chain connects TRBV27 to TRBJ1-2, with D tentatively TRBD1 (6 bases). CDR3 length: 14 amino acids. Germline loops: CDR1 MNHEY, CDR2 SMNVEV (reference sequence). The CDR3 sequence is CSSSKATGNYGYTF. CDR3 in DNA: TGTTCCAGCAGTAAAGCGACAGGAAACTATGGCTACACCTTC.

This clonotype appeared a few times. J is TRBJ2-3 and V is TRBV2, with D perhaps matching TRBD1 (6 bases). This CDR3 comprises 15 residues. V shed 1 base and J shed 6 bases, with 14 bases lying between them. CDR1 and CDR2 (germline): SNHLY, FYNNEI. As DNA, the CDR3 is TGTGCCAGCAGTGAAGAACAGGGCAGATGGGATACGCAGTATTTT. The encoded protein is CASSEEQGRWDTQYF. The full variable domain, rest sourced from reference TRBV2 and TRBJ2-3, is EPEVTQTPSHQVTQMGQEVILRCVPISNHLYFYWYRQILGQKVEFLVSFYNNEISEKSEIFDDQFSVERPDGSNFTLKIRSTKLEDSAMYFCASSEEQGRWDTQYFGPGTRLTVL.